The 5 T cell receptor beta chains below were found in one sample sequenced in a study of blood T cells in healthy people across ages. A sample-barcoded 5' primer and a J-beta primer mix were used in a second PCR of roughly 6 to 11 cycles. TCRdb re-called the 5' RACE reads with MiXCR, one entry per CDR3 protein. The sample lists hundreds of thousands of distinct CDR3 sequences; under 40% were seen once. The material sequenced was blood. The receptors stem from a man aged 18 to 35 in good health.

This chain joins TRBV7-9 and TRBJ1-1; D ambiguous. The CDR3 length is 14 residues. The germline V gene has CDR1 SEHNR and CDR2 FQNEAQ (reference sequence). V lost 8 bases to trimming and J lost 0 bases, with 13 bases between them. The chain's CDR3 is CASGPTRLNTEAFF. CDR3 sequence (DNA): TGTGCCAGCGGCCCTACACGGCTGAACACTGAAGCTTTCTTT.

The rearrangement uses TRBV6-2 or TRBV6-3 and TRBJ2-1; D uncertain. CDR1 MNHEY and CDR2 SVGEGT come from the germline V gene. The CDR3 contains 15 residues. V was shortened by 3 bases and J by 5 bases, with 14 bases between the two germline ends. DNA for the CDR3: TGTGCCAGCAGTTATGGAGACCCCGCAAACAATGAGCAGTTCTTC. Residues: CASSYGDPANNEQFF.

The V call is TRBV12-3 or TRBV12-4, the J call TRBJ2-3, with TRBD1 matching over 8 bases. The CDR3 is 15 amino acids. The V gene end was trimmed by 5 bases and the J gene end by 4 bases; junction bases not matched to a gene: 8. DNA for the CDR3: TGTGCCAGCAGTCGGGACAGGATCCCCGCAGATACGCAGTATTTT. Translated, it gives CASSRDRIPADTQYF.

The chain links TRBV12-3 or TRBV12-4 to TRBJ2-1; TRBD1 matches 7 bases. This CDR3 is built from 15 residues. V lost 5 bases, J lost 5 bases, and 9 bases stayed unmatched. In nucleotides, the CDR3 is TGTGCCAGCAGTCTTACGGGACAGCTAGACAATGAGCAGTTCTTC. It specifies CASSLTGQLDNEQFF.

Worth noting for this clonotype: Just one base apart from a much larger clone, this may be a read error. This chain uses TRBV20-1 with TRBJ1-2; D is unresolved. Germline V CDR1 and CDR2: DFQATT, SNEGSKA (reference sequence). This CDR3 is built from 13 residues. V was trimmed by 4 bases and J by 0 bases, leaving 9 bases between them. The CDR3 DNA reads as TGCAGTGCTAAGCCATTCACTAACTATGGCTACACCTTC. Translated: CSAKPFTNYGYTF.